The 11 T cell receptor beta chains below were found in one sample sequenced in a study of OX40 agonist ivuxolimab in advanced cancers. Libraries were made using the immunoSEQ multiplex PCR assay. TCRdb re-hosts the immuneACCESS table, in-frame sequences only. Its copies lack some clones; in the studies checked, an unresolved V gene accounts for under half of them, and the cause for the rest is not known. The sample table holds approximately 100,000 clones, of which just over 90% were seen once. Over 0.3% of the sample rests with the top ten. Sequencing was performed on CD4+ or CD8+ T cells sorted from blood, taken in a trial of the OX40 agonist ivuxolimab. These TCRs come from an adult with an advanced solid tumor such as melanoma, head and neck, liver or kidney cancer.

The chain employs TRBV11-2 and TRBJ2-3, with D tentatively TRBD1 (6 bases). The CDR3 consists of 15 residues. Germline CDR1 SGHAT, CDR2 FQNNGV. Trimming took 5 bases from V and 2 from J, leaving 14 bases between them. CDR3 DNA: TGTGCCAGCAGCCACGACAGGTATACCACAGATACGCAGTATTTT. It codes for CASSHDRYTTDTQYF.

This clone was observed a handful of times. The CDR3 loop is CTSSQDGLAGGSGSYEQYF. The CDR3 coding sequence is TGCACCAGCAGCCAAGATGGACTAGCGGGAGGGTCTGGGTCCTACGAGCAGTACTTC. The V call is TRBV1, the J call TRBJ2-7; the D call of TRBD2 is as the table states it, not checked on the DNA. TRBV1 is marked as a pseudogene. The CDR3 is 19 amino acids.

The chain carries TRBV19 and TRBJ2-1; D uncertain. V was cut by 6 bases and J by 1 base, with 10 bases left in between. The germline gives CDR1 LNHDA, CDR2 SQIVND (reference sequence). The CDR3 totals 14 residues. The CDR3 DNA reads as TGTGCCAGTAGAACGGGTGGTTCCTACAATGAGCAGTTCTTC. This sequence encodes CASRTGGSYNEQFF.

This chain links TRBV10-3 with TRBJ1-1, with unresolved D. In germline, CDR1 is ENHRY, CDR2 SYGVKD. The CDR3 consists of 15 residues. Trimming removed 0 bases at V and 0 bases at J, with 8 bases between. The CDR3 nucleotides are TGTGCCATCAGTGAGTCGTTCGGCATGAACACTGAAGCTTTCTTT. Protein sequence: CAISESFGMNTEAFF.

The rearrangement joins TRBV7-8 to TRBJ2-7; 12 nucleotides match TRBD2. This CDR3 spans 15 amino acids. Unmatched junction bases numbered 0, after V lost 1 base and J lost 2 bases. Germline CDR1 and CDR2: SGHVS and FQNEAQ. In DNA, the CDR3 is TGTGCCAGCAGCTTAGGACTAGCGGGGGCCTACGAGCAGTACTTC. Its protein product is CASSLGLAGAYEQYF.

The chain uses TRBV19 and TRBJ1-2; the match to TRBD1 covers 11 bases. CDR1 is LNHDA and CDR2 is SQIVND in the germline V gene (reference sequence). The length of the CDR3 is 14 residues. The V segment lost 5 bases and the J segment 6 bases; nucleotides outside the gene matches: 5. The CDR3 coding sequence is TGTGCCAGTAGTCCACCGGACAGGGGGCATGGCTACACCTTC. This sequence encodes CASSPPDRGHGYTF. The full variable domain, rest sourced from reference TRBV19 and TRBJ1-2, is DGGITQSPKYLFRKEGQNVTLSCEQNLNHDAMYWYRQDPGQGLRLIYYSQIVNDFQKGDIAEGYSVSREKKESFPLTVTSAQKNPTAFYLCASSPPDRGHGYTFGSGTRLTVV.

The chain combines TRBV11-3 with TRBJ2-3; 12 bases are shared with TRBD2. The CDR3 sequence is 16 residues long. With V trimmed by 3 bases and J by 1 base, 2 bases remained unmatched. From germline, CDR1 is SGHNT and CDR2 YENEEA. The CDR3 region has the DNA TGTGCCAGCAGCTTCGGACTAGCGGGACGCACAGATACGCAGTATTTT. Its protein product is CASSFGLAGRTDTQYF. The full variable domain, completed using reference TRBV11-3 and TRBJ2-3, is EAGVVQSPRYKIIEKKQPVAFWCNPISGHNTLYWYLQNLGQGPELLIRYENEEAVDDSQLPKDRFSAERLKGVDSTLKIQPAELGDSAVYLCASSFGLAGRTDTQYFGPGTRLTVL.

V is TRBV28 and J is TRBJ1-2; D not resolved. The CDR3 is 13 residues long. V lost 4 bases and J lost 8, with 14 bases in between. CDR1 MDHEN and CDR2 SYDVKM come from the germline V gene. CDR3 in DNA: TGTGCCAGCAGTTCCCCTATAGGAGGAGGCTACACCTTC. It codes for CASSSPIGGGYTF.

Here the CDR3 reads CASSTHRGLAGMDTQYF. The CDR3, as DNA: TGTGCCAGCAGCACCCACAGGGGGCTCGCTGGGATGGATACGCAGTATTTT. The chain joins TRBV7-9 to TRBJ2-3; 9 positions match TRBD1. CDR1 is SEHNR and CDR2 is FQNEAQ in the germline V gene (reference sequence). Trimming at V came to 5 bases and at J to 6 bases, leaving 15 bases not matched to a gene. The CDR3 runs 17 residues.

This clone rates as medium-sized. This chain links TRBV7-2 with TRBJ2-7; 10 positions agree with TRBD2. CDR3 length: 15 residues. Trimming removed 1 base from V and 2 bases from J; junction bases left unmatched: 2. Germline V gives CDR1 SGHTA, CDR2 FQGNSA. CDR3 DNA: TGTGCCAGCAGCTTAGGAGCGGGAGGGCCCTACGAGCAGTACTTC. Residues: CASSLGAGGPYEQYF.

V gene TRBV6-1 combines with J gene TRBJ1-4, with TRBD1 matching over 10 bases. With 2 bases clipped from V and 7 bases from J, the junction kept 10 bases outside the gene matches. CDR3 size: 17 residues. Germline V gene sequence: CDR1 MNHNS, CDR2 SASEGT. CDR3 in amino acids: CASSERWGQGRGEKLFF. The CDR3 region has the DNA TGTGCCAGCAGTGAACGGTGGGGACAGGGGAGGGGTGAAAAACTGTTTTTT.